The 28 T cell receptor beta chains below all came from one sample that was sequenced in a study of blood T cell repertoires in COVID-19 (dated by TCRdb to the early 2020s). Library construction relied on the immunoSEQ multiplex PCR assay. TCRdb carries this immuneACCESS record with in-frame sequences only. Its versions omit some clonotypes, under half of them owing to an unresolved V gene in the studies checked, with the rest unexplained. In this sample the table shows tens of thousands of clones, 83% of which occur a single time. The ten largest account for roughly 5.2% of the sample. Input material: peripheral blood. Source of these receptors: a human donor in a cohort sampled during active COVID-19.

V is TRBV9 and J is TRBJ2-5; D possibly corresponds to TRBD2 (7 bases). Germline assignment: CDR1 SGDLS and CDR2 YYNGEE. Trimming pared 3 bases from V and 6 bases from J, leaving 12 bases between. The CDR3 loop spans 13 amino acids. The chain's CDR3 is CASSGGGKQTQYF. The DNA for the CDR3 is TGTGCCAGCAGCGGGGGGGGCAAGCAGACCCAGTACTTC.

The CDR3 DNA is TGTGCCAGTACCGGAGGGACAACTAATGAAAAACTGTTTTTT. Residues: CASTGGTTNEKLFF. This chain joins TRBV19 and TRBJ1-4; D gene uncertain. V was trimmed by 7 bases and J by 0 bases, leaving 9 bases between them. From germline, CDR1 is LNHDA and CDR2 SQIVND (reference sequence). The CDR3 length is 14 residues.

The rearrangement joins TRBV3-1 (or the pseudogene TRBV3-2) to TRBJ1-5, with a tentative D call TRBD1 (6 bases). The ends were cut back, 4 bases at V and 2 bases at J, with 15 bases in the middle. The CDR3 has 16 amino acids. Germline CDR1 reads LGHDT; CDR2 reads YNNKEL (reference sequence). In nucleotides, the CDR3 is TGTGCCAGCAGCCTAGGGGGGGCCGGAGGCAATCAGCCCCAGCATTTT. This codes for CASSLGGAGGNQPQHF.

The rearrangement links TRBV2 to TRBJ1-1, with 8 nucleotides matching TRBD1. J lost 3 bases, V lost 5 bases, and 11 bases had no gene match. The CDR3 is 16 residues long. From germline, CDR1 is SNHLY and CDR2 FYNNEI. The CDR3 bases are TGTGCCAGCAGTAAGACAGCCGGGACAGGCCACACTGAAGCTTTCTTT. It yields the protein CASSKTAGTGHTEAFF.

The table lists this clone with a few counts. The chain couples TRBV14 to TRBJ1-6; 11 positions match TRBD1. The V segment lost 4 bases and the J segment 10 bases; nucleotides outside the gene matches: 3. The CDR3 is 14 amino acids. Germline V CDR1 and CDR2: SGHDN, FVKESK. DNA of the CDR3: TGTGCCAGCAGCCGAGGGACAGGGGGGTCACCCCTCCACTTT. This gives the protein CASSRGTGGSPLHF.

CDR3 DNA: TGTGCCAGCAGCTTCGACGGGGCTAGCGGTTTCGCAGATACGCAGTATTTT. Amino acid sequence: CASSFDGASGFADTQYF. The chain recombines TRBV7-9 with TRBJ2-3; the match to TRBD2 covers 7 bases. The ends lost 3 bases at V and 4 bases at J; junction bases unmatched: 13. Germline CDR1 reads SEHNR; CDR2 reads FQNEAQ (reference sequence). The CDR3 is 17 amino acids.

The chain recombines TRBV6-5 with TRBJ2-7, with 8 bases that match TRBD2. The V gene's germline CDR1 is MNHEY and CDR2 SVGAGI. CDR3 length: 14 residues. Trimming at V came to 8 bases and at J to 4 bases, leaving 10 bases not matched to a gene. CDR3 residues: CASYPDGGGYEQYF. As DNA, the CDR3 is TGTGCCAGCTACCCAGACGGCGGGGGGTACGAGCAGTACTTC.

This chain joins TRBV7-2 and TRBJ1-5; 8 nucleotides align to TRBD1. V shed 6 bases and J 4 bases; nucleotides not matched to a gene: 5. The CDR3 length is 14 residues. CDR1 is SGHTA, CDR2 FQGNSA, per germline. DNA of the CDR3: TGTGCCAGCAGTCCAGGGGGCGGGAATCAGCCCCAGCATTTT. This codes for CASSPGGGNQPQHF.

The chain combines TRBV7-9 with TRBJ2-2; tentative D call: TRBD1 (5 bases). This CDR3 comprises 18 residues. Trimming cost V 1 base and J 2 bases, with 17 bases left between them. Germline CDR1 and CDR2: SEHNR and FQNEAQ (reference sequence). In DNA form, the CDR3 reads TGTGCCAGCAGCTTAGAGTCGCTTGGCAGGGTTAACACCGGGGAGCTGTTTTTT. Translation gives CASSLESLGRVNTGELFF.

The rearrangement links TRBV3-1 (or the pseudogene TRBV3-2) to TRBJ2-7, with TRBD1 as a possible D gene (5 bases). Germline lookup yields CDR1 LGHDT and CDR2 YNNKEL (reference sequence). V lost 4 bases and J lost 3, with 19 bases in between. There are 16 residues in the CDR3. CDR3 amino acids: CASSLSKGYRGYEQYF. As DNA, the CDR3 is TGTGCCAGCAGCCTGTCAAAAGGGTATAGGGGCTACGAGCAGTACTTC.

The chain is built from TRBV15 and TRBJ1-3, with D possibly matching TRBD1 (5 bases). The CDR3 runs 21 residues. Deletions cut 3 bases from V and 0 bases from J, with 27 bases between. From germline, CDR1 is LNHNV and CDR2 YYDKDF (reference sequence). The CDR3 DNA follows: TGTGCCACCAGCAGCGATACGGGACTCCGCCGCACGGAGCGCTCTGGAAACACCATATATTTT. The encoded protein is CATSSDTGLRRTERSGNTIYF. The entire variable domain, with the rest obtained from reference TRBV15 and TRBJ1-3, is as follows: DAMVIQNPRYQVTQFGKPVTLSCSQTLNHNVMYWYQQKSSQAPKLLFHYYDKDFNNEADTPDNFQSRRPNTSFCFLDIRSPGLGDTAMYLCATSSDTGLRRTERSGNTIYFGEGSWLTVV.

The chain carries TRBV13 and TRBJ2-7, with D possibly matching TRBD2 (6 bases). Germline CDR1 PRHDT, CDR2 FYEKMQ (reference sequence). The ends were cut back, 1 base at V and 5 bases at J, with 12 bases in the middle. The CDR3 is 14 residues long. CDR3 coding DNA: TGTGCCAGCAGCTTAGTTCGGGGAGGCGACGAGCAGTACTTC. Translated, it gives CASSLVRGGDEQYF.

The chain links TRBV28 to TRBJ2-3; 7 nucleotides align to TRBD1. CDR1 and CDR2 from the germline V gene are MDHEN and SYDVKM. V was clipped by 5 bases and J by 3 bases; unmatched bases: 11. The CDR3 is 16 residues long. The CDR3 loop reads CASSPTRGIGTDTQYF. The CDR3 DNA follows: TGTGCCAGCAGTCCAACCAGGGGGATAGGGACAGATACGCAGTATTTT.

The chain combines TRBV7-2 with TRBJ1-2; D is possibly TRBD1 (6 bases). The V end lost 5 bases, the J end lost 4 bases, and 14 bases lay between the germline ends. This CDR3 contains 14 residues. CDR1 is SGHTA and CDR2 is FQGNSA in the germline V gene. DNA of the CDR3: TGTGCCAGCAGCCTCCTCGGGGGGGCCTATGGCTACACCTTC. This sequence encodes CASSLLGGAYGYTF.

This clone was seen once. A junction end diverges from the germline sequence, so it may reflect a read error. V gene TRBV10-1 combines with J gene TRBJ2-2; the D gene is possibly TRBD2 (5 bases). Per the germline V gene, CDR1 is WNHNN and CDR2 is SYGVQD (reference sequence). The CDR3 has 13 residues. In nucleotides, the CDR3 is TGCGCCAGCAGTCCCGTAAGTAGCCGGGGAGCTGTTTTT. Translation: CASSPVSSRGAVF.

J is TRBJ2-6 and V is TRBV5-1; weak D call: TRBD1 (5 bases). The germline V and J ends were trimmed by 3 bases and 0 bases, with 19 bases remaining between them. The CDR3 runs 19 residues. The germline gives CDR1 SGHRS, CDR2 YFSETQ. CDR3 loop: CASSSTEGAPSSGANVLTF. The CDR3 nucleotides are TGCGCCAGCAGCTCCACGGAAGGGGCCCCAAGCTCTGGGGCCAACGTCCTGACTTTC.

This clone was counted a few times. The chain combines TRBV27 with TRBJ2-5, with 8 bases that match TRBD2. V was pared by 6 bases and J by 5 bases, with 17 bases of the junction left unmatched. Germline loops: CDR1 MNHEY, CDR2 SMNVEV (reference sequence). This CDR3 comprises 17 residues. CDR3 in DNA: TGTGCCAGCAGACCCCGCCGGGGGGGGTGGAATGGGGAGACCCAGTACTTC. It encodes CASRPRRGGWNGETQYF.

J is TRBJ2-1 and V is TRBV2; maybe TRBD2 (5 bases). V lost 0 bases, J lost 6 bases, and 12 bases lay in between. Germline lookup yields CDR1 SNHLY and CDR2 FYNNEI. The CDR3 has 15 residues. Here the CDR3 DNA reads TGTGCCAGCAGTGAAGCGGAGGCCCCACTCAATGAGCAGTTCTTC. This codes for CASSEAEAPLNEQFF.

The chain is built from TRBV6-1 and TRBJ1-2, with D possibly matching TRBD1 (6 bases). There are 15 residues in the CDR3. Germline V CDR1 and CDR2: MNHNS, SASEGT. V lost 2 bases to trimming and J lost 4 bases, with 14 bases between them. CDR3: CASSESVGAGYGYTF. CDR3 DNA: TGTGCCAGCAGTGAATCGGTGGGGGCTGGCTATGGCTACACCTTC.

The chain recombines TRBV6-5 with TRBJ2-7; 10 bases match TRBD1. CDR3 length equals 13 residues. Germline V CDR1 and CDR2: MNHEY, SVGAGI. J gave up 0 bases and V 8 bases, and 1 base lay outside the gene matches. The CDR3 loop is CASRTGGSYEQYF. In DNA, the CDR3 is TGTGCCAGCCGGACAGGGGGCTCCTACGAGCAGTACTTC.

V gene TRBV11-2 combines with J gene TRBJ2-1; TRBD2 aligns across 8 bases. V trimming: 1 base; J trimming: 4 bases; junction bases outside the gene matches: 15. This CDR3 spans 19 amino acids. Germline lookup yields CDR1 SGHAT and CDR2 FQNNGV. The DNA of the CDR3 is TGTGCCAGCAGCTTAGTAGCGGGGCAAGAACCGACCAAATACAATGAGCAGTTCTTC. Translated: CASSLVAGQEPTKYNEQFF. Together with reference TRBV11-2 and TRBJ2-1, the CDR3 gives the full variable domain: EAGVAQSPRYKIIEKRQSVAFWCNPISGHATLYWYQQILGQGPKLLIQFQNNGVVDDSQLPKDRFSAERLKGVDSTLKIQPAKLEDSAVYLCASSLVAGQEPTKYNEQFFGPGTRLTVL.

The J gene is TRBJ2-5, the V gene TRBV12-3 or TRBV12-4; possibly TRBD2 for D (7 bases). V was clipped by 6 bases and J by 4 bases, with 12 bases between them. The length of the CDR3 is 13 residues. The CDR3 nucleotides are TGTGCCAGCAGCGGACTAGGGGGAGAGACCCAGTACTTC. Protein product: CASSGLGGETQYF.

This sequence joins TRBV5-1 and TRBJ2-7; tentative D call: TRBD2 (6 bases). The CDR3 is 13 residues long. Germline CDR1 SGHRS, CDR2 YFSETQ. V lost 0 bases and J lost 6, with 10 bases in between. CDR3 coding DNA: TGCGCCAGCAGCTTGGTCGGGAGATCCGAGCAGTACTTC. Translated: CASSLVGRSEQYF.

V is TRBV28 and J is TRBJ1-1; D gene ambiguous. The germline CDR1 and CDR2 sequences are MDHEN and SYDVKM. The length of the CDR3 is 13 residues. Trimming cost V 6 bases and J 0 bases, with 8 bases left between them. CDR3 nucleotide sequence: TGTGCCAGCAGGACCCAGGTGAACACTGAAGCTTTCTTT. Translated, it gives CASRTQVNTEAFF.

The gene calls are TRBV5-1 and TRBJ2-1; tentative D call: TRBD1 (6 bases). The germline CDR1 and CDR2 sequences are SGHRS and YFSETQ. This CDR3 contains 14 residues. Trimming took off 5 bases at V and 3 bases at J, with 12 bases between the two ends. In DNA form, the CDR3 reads TGCGCCAGCAGAAAACAGGGAGACTACAATGAGCAGTTCTTC. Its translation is CASRKQGDYNEQFF.

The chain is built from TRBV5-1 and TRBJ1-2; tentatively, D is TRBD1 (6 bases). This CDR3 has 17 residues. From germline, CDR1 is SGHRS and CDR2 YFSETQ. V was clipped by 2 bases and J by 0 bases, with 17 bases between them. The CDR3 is CASSLEPPGVANYGYTF. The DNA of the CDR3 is TGCGCCAGCAGCTTAGAACCCCCAGGGGTTGCTAACTATGGCTACACCTTC.

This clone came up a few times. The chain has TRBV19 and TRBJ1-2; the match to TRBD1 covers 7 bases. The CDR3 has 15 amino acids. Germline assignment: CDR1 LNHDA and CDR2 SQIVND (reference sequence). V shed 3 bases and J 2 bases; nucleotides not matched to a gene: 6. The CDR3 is CASSMGDRRNYGYTF. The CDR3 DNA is TGTGCCAGTAGTATGGGGGACAGAAGAAACTATGGCTACACCTTC.

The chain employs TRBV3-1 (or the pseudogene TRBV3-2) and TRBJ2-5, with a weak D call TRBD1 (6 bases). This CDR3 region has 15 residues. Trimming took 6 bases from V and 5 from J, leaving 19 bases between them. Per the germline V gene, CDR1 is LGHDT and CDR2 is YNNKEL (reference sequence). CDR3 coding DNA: TGTGCCAGCAGGGGTAGACAGGTTGCGACGGAGACCCAGTACTTC. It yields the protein CASRGRQVATETQYF.